The 30 T cell receptor beta chains below come from one sample, sequenced in a study of T-cell reconstitution after alpha-beta-depleted transplantation in children. Unique molecular identifiers featured in how the TCRbeta library was prepared. TCRdb re-called the PCR reads with MiXCR, one entry per CDR3 protein. Of 600,000 to 700,000 distinct CDR3 sequences in the sample, 13% were seen once. The sequenced sample was PBMCs, obtained before TCRalphabeta/CD19-depleted stem cell transplant. All receptors derive from a girl aged 2 to 9 with congenital amegakaryocytic thrombocytopenia, due to receive a stem cell transplant.

This clonotype was counted many times. V usage is TRBV3-1 and J usage is TRBJ2-1, with 9 nucleotides matching TRBD1. Germline-derived CDR1 and CDR2 are LGHDT and YNNKEL (reference sequence). The V and J ends lost 1 base and 6 bases, in that order; junction bases with no gene match: 1. The CDR3 extends over 14 amino acids. CDR3 in DNA: TGTGCCAGCAGCCAAGTGGGACAGGGCAATGAGCAGTTCTTC. As protein: CASSQVGQGNEQFF.

This clonotype was counted a few times. V usage is TRBV14 and J usage is TRBJ2-7; no clear D gene. CDR1 and CDR2 (germline): SGHDN, FVKESK. The CDR3 totals 13 residues. Trimming removed 3 bases from V and 2 bases from J, with 8 bases in between. Here the CDR3 reads CASSQAGTYEQYF. CDR3 DNA: TGTGCCAGCAGCCAGGCCGGTACCTACGAGCAGTACTTC.

This clonotype turned up a few times. The chain has TRBV27 and TRBJ1-1; possible D gene TRBD1, 5 bases. V lost 5 bases and J 0 bases, leaving 13 bases between the germline ends. The CDR3 contains 15 residues. Germline-derived CDR1 and CDR2 are MNHEY and SMNVEV (reference sequence). CDR3: CASSIVGALNTEAFF. The CDR3 coding sequence is TGTGCCAGCAGTATTGTCGGGGCATTGAACACTGAAGCTTTCTTT.

The gene calls are TRBV7-2 and TRBJ2-7; D is possibly TRBD1 (5 bases). The germline V and J ends were trimmed by 1 base and 8 bases, with 9 bases remaining between them. Germline CDR1 SGHTA, CDR2 FQGNSA. The CDR3 sequence is 12 residues long. The CDR3: CASSLEGYQQYF. The CDR3 nucleotides are TGTGCCAGCAGCTTAGAGGGGTATCAGCAGTACTTC.

This clonotype turned up a few times. V and J are TRBV7-9 and TRBJ2-1; 12 bases are shared with TRBD2. The CDR3 loop spans 16 amino acids. CDR1 and CDR2 (germline): SEHNR, FQNEAQ (reference sequence). V shed 2 bases and J 10 bases; nucleotides not matched to a gene: 9. CDR3 in amino acids: CASSLRVGLAGQEQFF. The DNA of the CDR3 is TGTGCCAGCAGCTTAAGGGTAGGACTAGCGGGGCAGGAGCAGTTCTTC.

This clonotype was counted many times. V and J are TRBV15 and TRBJ1-2; D remains ambiguous. Looked up from germline, CDR1 is LNHNV and CDR2 is YYDKDF (reference sequence). The CDR3 consists of 13 residues. Between the trimmed V and J ends, which lost 0 bases and 1 base, there was a span of 3 bases. CDR3 residues: CATSRDGNYGYTF. CDR3 in DNA: TGTGCCACCAGCAGAGACGGTAACTATGGCTACACCTTC.

This chain links TRBV7-9 with TRBJ2-1; TRBD2 agrees at 7 bases. This CDR3 has 15 residues. The germline V gene has CDR1 SEHNR and CDR2 FQNEAQ (reference sequence). J was trimmed by 9 bases and V by 1 base; bases with no gene match: 9. The CDR3 region has the DNA TGTGCCAGCAGCTTAGTGGGACTAACCCCTTTTGAGCAGTTCTTC. This sequence encodes CASSLVGLTPFEQFF.

This clonotype was picked up many times. This chain links TRBV7-2 with TRBJ2-1; 8 nucleotides match TRBD2. This CDR3 is 16 amino acids long. Germline CDR1 and CDR2: SGHTA and FQGNSA. V shed 2 bases, J shed 6 bases, and the junction held 9 bases outside the gene matches. CDR3 DNA sequence: TGTGCCAGCAGCTTATTTCGAGTAGCGGGAATCAATGAGCAGTTCTTC. It codes for CASSLFRVAGINEQFF.

The table lists this clonotype with a few counts. CDR3 residues: CAWAPGVYEQYF. In DNA, the CDR3 is TGTGCCTGGGCTCCAGGGGTTTACGAGCAGTACTTC. V is TRBV30 and J is TRBJ2-7; a weak D match, TRBD1 (6 bases). V was clipped by 5 bases and J by 4 bases, with 12 bases between them. The CDR3 extends over 12 amino acids. Per the germline V gene, CDR1 is GTSNPN and CDR2 is SVGIG (reference sequence).

This clonotype was found many times. CDR3 DNA: TGTGCCACCAGTGATAGGACAGGGGGCGCCGAGCAGTACTTC. It specifies CATSDRTGGAEQYF. The gene calls are TRBV24-1 and TRBJ2-7; 11 positions match TRBD1. This CDR3 is 14 amino acids long. Trimming at V came to 3 bases and at J to 6 bases, leaving 3 bases not matched to a gene. Germline CDR1 reads KGHDR; CDR2 reads SFDVKD.

CDR3 in amino acids: CASSLRFRGGGDTGELFF. The CDR3 region has the DNA TGCGCCAGCAGCTTGCGGTTCAGAGGGGGCGGTGACACCGGGGAGCTGTTTTTT. The chain is built from TRBV5-1 and TRBJ2-2; 7 bases agree with TRBD1. Unmatched junction bases numbered 12, after V lost 1 base and J lost 3 bases. The CDR3 totals 18 residues. Germline assignment: CDR1 SGHRS and CDR2 YFSETQ.

In this sample, this clonotype turned up a few times. The rearrangement joins TRBV20-1 to TRBJ1-5; D is possibly TRBD1 (6 bases). This CDR3 is built from 14 residues. Germline CDR1 reads DFQATT; CDR2 reads SNEGSKA (reference sequence). The V end was cut by 6 bases, the J end by 7 bases, with 19 bases between. CDR3 region: CSAQDSTGGQPQHF. For the CDR3, the DNA is TGCAGTGCCCAGGACAGCACTGGAGGGCAGCCCCAGCATTTT.

This clonotype showed up just a few times. The genes are TRBV5-1 and TRBJ2-5; 13 positions agree with TRBD2. The CDR3 length is 17 residues. Germline assignment: CDR1 SGHRS and CDR2 YFSETQ. J lost 2 bases, V lost 4 bases, and 8 bases had no gene match. The CDR3 DNA is TGCGCCAGCAGCCTGGGGACTAGCGGGATGTATCAAGAGACCCAGTACTTC. This encodes CASSLGTSGMYQETQYF.

The table lists this clonotype with a few counts. J is TRBJ2-1 and V is TRBV10-3; either TRBD1 or TRBD2 may supply D (6 bases each). Per the germline V gene, CDR1 is ENHRY and CDR2 is SYGVKD. The V gene lost 6 bases and the J gene lost 9 bases, with 21 bases spanning the gap. This CDR3 region has 15 residues. The CDR3 nucleotides are TGTGCCATCAGCAATTCCGGGGGCGACGGAGGTGAGCAGTTCTTC. This gives the protein CAISNSGGDGGEQFF.

V is TRBV7-6 and J is TRBJ2-7; 7 nucleotides align to TRBD1. Germline V CDR1 and CDR2: SGHVS, FNYEAQ. The ends lost 6 bases at V and 5 bases at J; junction bases unmatched: 10. The CDR3 consists of 14 residues. This CDR3 is CASSLGQVFDEQYF. The CDR3 DNA reads TGTGCCAGCAGTCTCGGACAGGTCTTCGACGAGCAGTACTTC.

This clonotype showed up just a few times. The chain joins TRBV28 to TRBJ2-6, with a tentative D call TRBD1 (5 bases). The CDR3 runs to 15 residues. Germline-derived CDR1 and CDR2 are MDHEN and SYDVKM. Trimming cost V 7 bases and J 0 bases, with 10 bases left between them. The CDR3 protein is CASTRGYSGANVLTF. DNA of the CDR3: TGTGCCAGCACAAGGGGCTACTCTGGGGCCAACGTCCTGACTTTC.

At least ten counts were recorded for this clonotype. V is TRBV5-1 and J is TRBJ1-4; weak D call: TRBD1 (6 bases). The ends were cut back, 0 bases at V and 7 bases at J, with 13 bases in the middle. Germline V gene sequence: CDR1 SGHRS, CDR2 YFSETQ. The CDR3 extends over 15 amino acids. The CDR3 DNA follows: TGCGCCAGCAGCTTGGAGGCAGGGGCGCGTGAAAAACTGTTTTTT. Amino acid sequence: CASSLEAGAREKLFF.

In this sample, this clonotype turned up many times. The V gene is TRBV5-6, the J gene TRBJ1-4; D gene uncertain. This CDR3 has 12 amino acids. The germline gives CDR1 SGHDT, CDR2 YYEEEE. V was trimmed by 2 bases and J by 8 bases, leaving 7 bases between them. CDR3 in DNA: TGTGCCAGCAGCTTTGGTGTAGAAAAACTGTTTTTT. Translated, it gives CASSFGVEKLFF.

This clonotype was observed a handful of times. The rearrangement joins TRBV28 to TRBJ2-7, with 10 bases matching TRBD1. This CDR3 has 14 residues. V shed 5 bases and J 3 bases; nucleotides not matched to a gene: 4. Germline V gives CDR1 MDHEN, CDR2 SYDVKM. The CDR3 loop is CASSPWDRGYEQYF. The CDR3 nucleotides are TGTGCCAGCAGTCCCTGGGACAGGGGCTACGAGCAGTACTTC. The whole variable domain, remainder taken from reference TRBV28 and TRBJ2-7, is DVKVTQSSRYLVKRTGEKVFLECVQDMDHENMFWYRQDPGLGLRLIYFSYDVKMKEKGDIPEGYSVSREKKERFSLILESASTNQTSMYLCASSPWDRGYEQYFGPGTRLTVT.

There are a few counts of this clonotype. This chain connects TRBV20-1 to TRBJ2-3; no clear D gene. Germline CDR1 and CDR2: DFQATT and SNEGSKA (reference sequence). The CDR3 totals 14 residues. The V end was cut by 1 base, the J end by 2 bases, with 10 bases between. The CDR3 sequence is CSARVEESTDTQYF. The CDR3 DNA reads TGCAGTGCTAGAGTCGAGGAATCCACAGATACGCAGTATTTT.

Only a few counts were recorded for this clonotype. The J gene is TRBJ1-4, the V gene TRBV11-2; tentative D call: TRBD1 (5 bases). Germline lookup yields CDR1 SGHAT and CDR2 FQNNGV. The length of the CDR3 is 13 residues. With 6 bases removed from V and 8 bases from J, the gap between germline ends came to 13 bases. In nucleotides, the CDR3 is TGTGCCAGCAGTAGGGTAGGGGACGAAAAACTGTTTTTT. It is translated as CASSRVGDEKLFF.

The chain combines TRBV7-9 with TRBJ2-2; D unclear. Germline loops: CDR1 SEHNR, CDR2 FQNEAQ (reference sequence). This CDR3 has 15 residues. Between the trimmed V and J ends, which lost 5 bases and 0 bases, there was a span of 10 bases. In nucleotides, the CDR3 is TGTGCCAGCAGCCGAGTGCACACGAACACCGGGGAGCTGTTTTTT. This sequence encodes CASSRVHTNTGELFF. The entire variable domain, with the rest obtained from reference TRBV7-9 and TRBJ2-2, is as follows: DTGVSQNPRHKITKRGQNVTFRCDPISEHNRLYWYRQTLGQGPEFLTYFQNEAQLEKSRLLSDRFSAERPKGSFSTLEIQRTEQGDSAMYLCASSRVHTNTGELFFGEGSRLTVL.

The J gene is TRBJ1-2, the V gene TRBV7-9, with 7 bases matching TRBD1. J gave up 2 bases and V 5 bases, and 8 bases lay outside the gene matches. The CDR3 is 15 amino acids. Germline V CDR1 and CDR2: SEHNR, FQNEAQ (reference sequence). The CDR3 loop is CASSQTGVSNYGYTF. The CDR3 nucleotides read TGTGCCAGCAGCCAAACAGGGGTGTCGAACTATGGCTACACCTTC.

The chain combines TRBV15 with TRBJ1-3; D may be TRBD1 (6 bases). The CDR3 is made up of 13 amino acids. V was trimmed by 5 bases and J by 4 bases, leaving 9 bases between them. The germline V gene has CDR1 LNHNV and CDR2 YYDKDF (reference sequence). CDR3 bases: TGTGCCACCAGCGGGGGGGCGGGAAACACCATATATTTT. Translation gives CATSGGAGNTIYF.

This clonotype has a count of ten or more. The chain has TRBV5-1 and TRBJ2-7; the match to TRBD1 covers 9 bases. The V segment lost 5 bases and the J segment 0 bases; nucleotides outside the gene matches: 18. CDR3 length: 19 amino acids. CDR1 is SGHRS and CDR2 is YFSETQ in the germline V gene. CDR3 DNA sequence: TGCGCCAGCAGGTCACGAACAGGGGGCAACATTTATGCCTCCTACGAGCAGTACTTC. This codes for CASRSRTGGNIYASYEQYF.

This clonotype showed up just a few times. The CDR3 reads CSAGDRGYEQYF. The CDR3 DNA reads as TGCAGCGCCGGAGACAGGGGTTACGAGCAGTACTTC. V is TRBV29-1 and J is TRBJ2-7; 8 nucleotides agree with TRBD1. V lost 7 bases and J lost 4; bases outside the gene matches: 6. Germline V lookup: CDR1 SQVTM, CDR2 ANQGSEA. CDR3 size: 12 residues.

This clonotype was found many times. The rearrangement uses TRBV20-1 and TRBJ1-5; D unresolved. The V and J ends lost 3 bases and 0 bases respectively, with 6 bases between them. Germline V gene sequence: CDR1 DFQATT, CDR2 SNEGSKA (reference sequence). The CDR3 consists of 13 residues. In DNA, the CDR3 is TGCAGTGCTAGTGCCGATAGCAATCAGCCCCAGCATTTT. It encodes CSASADSNQPQHF.

A remark on this clonotype: A much larger clone differs by one base, so this may be a read error. The chain employs TRBV6-5 and TRBJ2-5, with D tentatively TRBD1 or TRBD2 (5 bases each). The CDR3 is 14 residues long. Germline CDR1 is MNHEY and CDR2 is SVGAGI. CDR3 coding DNA: TGTGCCAGCAGTTATAGGGGAAGGGGAGAGGCCCAGTACTTC. Encoded protein: CASSYRGRGEAQYF.

This clonotype showed up many times. The chain links TRBV20-1 to TRBJ2-7, with D hard to call. Germline V gene data show CDR1 as DFQATT and CDR2 as SNEGSKA (reference sequence). V was trimmed by 2 bases and J by 0 bases, leaving 11 bases between them. This CDR3 has 14 amino acids. The CDR3 coding sequence is TGCAGTGCTAGAACCTTCTCGAGCTCCTACGAGCAGTACTTC. Translating it yields CSARTFSSSYEQYF.

This clonotype came up a few times. The chain combines TRBV7-7 with TRBJ2-1, with TRBD2 identical over 11 bases. With V trimmed by 5 bases and J by 4 bases, 16 bases remained unmatched. Germline V gene lookup returns CDR1 SSHAT and CDR2 FNYEAQ (reference sequence). This CDR3 contains 19 residues. In DNA, the CDR3 is TGTGCCAGCAGCCCGACCTCATACCCGACTAGCGGGGCTTACAATGAGCAGTTCTTC. Protein sequence: CASSPTSYPTSGAYNEQFF.